This T cell receptor beta chain originates from a study of chronic HIV infection and antiretroviral therapy. Germline V lookup: CDR1 SQVTM, CDR2 ANQGSEA. J gave up 2 bases and V 6 bases, and 7 bases lay outside the gene matches. This CDR3 has 14 residues. One entry per CDR3 protein results from TCRdb running MiXCR on the 5' RACE reads. Among roughly 48,000 distinct CDR3 sequences listed, about 18% were seen once. Sequenced sample: peripheral blood. The clonotype was recovered from an adult who had HIV and had not received antiretroviral therapy, or was an uninfected healthy control (not recorded which). This chain links TRBV29-1 with TRBJ2-3; 8 nucleotides line up with TRBD2. CDR3 in amino acids: CSVLLAASTDTQYF. For the CDR3, the DNA is TGCAGCGTCCTACTAGCGGCCTCCACAGATACGCAGTATTTT.